The next 2 T cell receptor beta chains were all read from a single sample in a study of control samples from healthy donors and cancer patients (dated by TCRdb to 2018 to 2020). The library was made by the immunoSEQ multiplex PCR assay. Here the immuneACCESS table is served through TCRdb, limited to in-frame sequences with V and J called. Missing clones are a known gap in these copies; in checked studies unresolved V genes cover under half, and the rest lacks a known reason. The sample has over 85,000 clones on record, around 90% of them singletons. 2% to 2.5% of the sample rests with the top ten. Sample: blood. These receptors all stem from a woman aged 18-35 years in good health.

The J gene is TRBJ2-3, the V gene TRBV30; TRBD2 matches 10 bases. V gave up 2 bases and J gave up 5 bases; unmatched junction bases: 10. The CDR3 length is 16 residues. CDR1 GTSNPN and CDR2 SVGIG come from the germline V gene (reference sequence). CDR3 DNA sequence: TGTGCCTGGAGTTTTCCACTAGCGGGGTGGGTAGATACGCAGTATTTT. This encodes CAWSFPLAGWVDTQYF. Full variable domain (missing parts from reference TRBV30 and TRBJ2-3): SQTIHQWPATLVQPVGSPLSLECTVEGTSNPNLYWYRQAAGRGLQLLFYSVGIGQISSEVPQNLSASRPQDRQFILSSKKLLLSDSGFYLCAWSFPLAGWVDTQYFGPGTRLTVL.

The rearrangement uses TRBV9 and TRBJ1-3; D unresolved. The V gene lost 4 bases and the J gene lost 4 bases, with 9 bases spanning the gap. The germline CDR1 and CDR2 sequences are SGDLS and YYNGEE. The CDR3 loop spans 13 amino acids. As DNA, the CDR3 is TGTGCCAGCAGCCCCAACAACGGAAACACCATATATTTT. It translates to CASSPNNGNTIYF.